Below, 23 T cell receptor beta chains from the same sample are listed, as sequenced in a study of OX40 agonist ivuxolimab in advanced cancers. Libraries were prepared by immunoSEQ multiplex PCR; TCRdb keeps only in-frame clonotypes and omits some of them. The sample records 57,000 or so clones, 91% being singletons. The material was CD4+ or CD8+ T cells sorted from blood, obtained in a trial of the OX40 agonist ivuxolimab. The receptors stem from an adult with an advanced solid tumor such as melanoma, head and neck, liver or kidney cancer.

This clone was detected only a few times. The chain carries TRBV18 and TRBJ1-2; possible D gene TRBD1, 5 bases. The V and J ends lost 5 bases and 4 bases respectively, with 14 bases between them. The CDR3 is 14 residues long. Germline loops: CDR1 KGHSH, CDR2 LQKENI. The chain's CDR3 is CASSGAEKGYGYTF. DNA for the CDR3: TGTGCCAGCTCAGGGGCGGAGAAGGGCTATGGCTACACCTTC. The full variable domain, rest sourced from reference TRBV18 and TRBJ1-2, is NAGVMQNPRHLVRRRGQEARLRCSPMKGHSHVYWYRQLPEEGLKFMVYLQKENIIDESGMPKERFSAEFPKEGPSILRIQQVVRGDSAAYFCASSGAEKGYGYTFGSGTRLTVV.

The chain recombines TRBV28 with TRBJ2-1; D possibly corresponds to TRBD2 (6 bases). V lost 7 bases and J 0 bases, leaving 19 bases between the germline ends. Per the germline V gene, CDR1 is MDHEN and CDR2 is SYDVKM. The CDR3 runs 17 residues. The chain's CDR3 is CASTFTEGLPSYNEQFF. CDR3 sequence (DNA): TGTGCCAGCACCTTTACGGAGGGCCTTCCCTCCTACAATGAGCAGTTCTTC.

This clone is labeled hyperexpanded. A read error may account for a junction end that differs from germline. This sequence joins TRBV7-7 and TRBJ1-1; 8 positions match TRBD1. Germline V gene data show CDR1 as SSHAT and CDR2 as FNYEAQ (reference sequence). The CDR3 totals 13 residues. The CDR3 region is CASSLDREAEAFF. In DNA form, the CDR3 reads TGTGCTAGCAGTTTGGACAGGGAGGCTGAAGCTTTCTTT.

This rearrangement joins TRBV18 to TRBJ1-1; D is unclear. V lost 5 bases and J lost 1, with 8 bases in between. The CDR3 is 13 amino acids. Germline V lookup: CDR1 KGHSH, CDR2 LQKENI. The CDR3 DNA follows: TGTGCCAGCTCAATCGACGGGAACACTGAAGCTTTCTTT. Its translation is CASSIDGNTEAFF.

This clone was picked up one time. The chain is built from TRBV9 and TRBJ2-3, with 9 bases fitting TRBD1. Germline V gene sequence: CDR1 SGDLS, CDR2 YYNGEE. CDR3 size: 17 residues. V lost 0 bases and J lost 6; bases outside the gene matches: 11. CDR3 sequence: CASSVAPPGQGQDTQYF. The CDR3 coding sequence is TGTGCCAGCAGCGTAGCACCCCCGGGACAGGGTCAGGATACGCAGTATTTT.

The genes are TRBV6-5 and TRBJ1-2; maybe TRBD1 (6 bases). The V gene's germline CDR1 is MNHEY and CDR2 SVGAGI. Trimming stripped 0 bases from V and 0 bases from J, with 11 bases between. The length of the CDR3 is 16 residues. CDR3 sequence: CASSYSTGRTNYGYTF. The CDR3 bases are TGTGCCAGCAGTTACTCGACAGGCCGCACTAACTATGGCTACACCTTC.

V usage is TRBV7-3 and J usage is TRBJ2-5, with 11 bases lining up with TRBD2. The V and J ends lost 1 base and 4 bases, in that order; junction bases with no gene match: 5. Germline V CDR1 and CDR2: SGHTA, FQGTGA. The CDR3 length is 16 residues. The CDR3 nucleotides read TGTGCCAGCAGCTTAATAGCGGGAGGGCCTGGAGAGACCCAGTACTTC. Translating it yields CASSLIAGGPGETQYF.

The chain links TRBV4-3 to TRBJ1-3; D not certain. This CDR3 comprises 14 residues. The germline V and J ends were trimmed by 0 bases and 0 bases, with 3 bases remaining between them. Per the germline V gene, CDR1 is LGHNA and CDR2 is YSLEER. For the CDR3, the DNA is TGCGCCAGCAGCCAAGACTCCTCTGGAAACACCATATATTTT. Translated, it gives CASSQDSSGNTIYF.

The genes are TRBV29-1 and TRBJ2-5; D possibly matches TRBD1 or TRBD2 (6 bases each). The CDR3 totals 15 residues. The germline gives CDR1 SQVTM, CDR2 ANQGSEA. V was pared by 4 bases and J by 5 bases, with 20 bases between. For the CDR3, the DNA is TGCAGCGTTGTTCGGGGGACAAAGGCCCCGGAGACCCAGTACTTC. Encoded protein: CSVVRGTKAPETQYF.

The chain couples TRBV6-5 to TRBJ1-1; 7 bases align to TRBD1. This CDR3 spans 13 amino acids. Germline V lookup: CDR1 MNHEY, CDR2 SVGAGI. V lost 6 bases to trimming and J lost 6 bases; unmatched junction nucleotides: 7. The chain's CDR3 is CASRRNRGSEAFF. The CDR3 DNA reads as TGTGCCAGCAGGAGGAACAGGGGCTCTGAAGCTTTCTTT.

This chain links TRBV19 with TRBJ1-5; no clear D gene. This CDR3 contains 15 residues. Germline V gives CDR1 LNHDA, CDR2 SQIVND (reference sequence). Between the trimmed V and J ends, which lost 3 bases and 0 bases, there was a span of 9 bases. The chain's CDR3 is CASSIGRSSNQPQHF. CDR3 bases: TGTGCCAGTAGTATTGGTCGCAGTAGCAATCAGCCCCAGCATTTT.

The chain joins TRBV10-1 to TRBJ2-1; 7 bases line up with TRBD1. Germline assignment: CDR1 WNHNN and CDR2 SYGVQD (reference sequence). Trimming at V came to 8 bases and at J to 6 bases, leaving 25 bases not matched to a gene. CDR3 size: 19 residues. The DNA for the CDR3 is TGCGCCAGCTCCGCGGCTCCGGGACAGCCACCCCCCCGGCTCAATGAGCAGTTCTTC. Protein product: CASSAAPGQPPPRLNEQFF.

The chain is built from TRBV4-3 and TRBJ2-2, with D unresolved. V lost 1 base and J 1 base, leaving 4 bases between the germline ends. CDR3 length: 14 residues. Germline V gene data show CDR1 as LGHNA and CDR2 as YSLEER. CDR3 protein: CASSQVRNTGELFF. The CDR3 nucleotides read TGCGCCAGCAGCCAAGTTCGGAACACCGGGGAGCTGTTTTTT.

The rearrangement links TRBV20-1 to TRBJ2-1; 8 positions match TRBD2. V lost 5 bases to trimming and J lost 7 bases; unmatched junction nucleotides: 1. Germline V gives CDR1 DFQATT, CDR2 SNEGSKA (reference sequence). The CDR3 totals 11 residues. The CDR3 loop reads CSAGGRNEQFF. Written as DNA, the CDR3 is TGCAGTGCTGGCGGGAGGAATGAGCAGTTCTTC.

V is TRBV7-8 and J is TRBJ2-2, with a weak D call TRBD2 (6 bases). Germline V gives CDR1 SGHVS, CDR2 FQNEAQ. CDR3 size: 15 residues. V shed 6 bases and J shed 1 base, with 12 bases lying between them. The CDR3, as DNA: TGTGCCAGCAGTCGGCGGGATCTGAACACCGGGGAGCTGTTTTTT. It encodes CASSRRDLNTGELFF. Full variable domain (missing parts from reference TRBV7-8 and TRBJ2-2): GAGVSQSPRYKVAKRGQDVALRCDPISGHVSLFWYQQALGQGPEFLTYFQNEAQLDKSGLPSDRFFAERPEGSVSTLKIQRTQQEDSAVYLCASSRRDLNTGELFFGEGSRLTVL.

This rearrangement joins TRBV7-2 to TRBJ2-3; no clear D gene. The V and J ends lost 5 bases and 4 bases respectively, with 4 bases between them. CDR3 size: 11 residues. Germline CDR1 SGHTA, CDR2 FQGNSA. This chain's CDR3 is CASSISDTQYF. DNA of the CDR3: TGTGCCAGCAGCATCTCAGATACGCAGTATTTT.

Note on this clone: The germline gene is not matched at one end of the junction; a read error may be the cause. Within the sample, other DNA sequences also encode this same CDR3. The chain couples TRBV7-2 to TRBJ2-3; a possible D gene is TRBD2 (5 bases). The CDR3 length is 15 residues. Germline CDR1 reads SGHTA; CDR2 reads FQGNSA. Here the CDR3 DNA reads TGTGCCAGCAGCTTAAATAGCCCTCCGAGGGATACGCAGTACTTT. This codes for CASSLNSPPRDTQYF.

This chain joins TRBV5-1 and TRBJ2-3, with D possibly matching TRBD2 (6 bases). The CDR3 consists of 14 residues. The germline V gene has CDR1 SGHRS and CDR2 YFSETQ. The V gene lost 2 bases and the J gene lost 6 bases, with 13 bases spanning the gap. Written as DNA, the CDR3 is TGCGCCAGCAGCTTCCCGGGAGCGGAGGATACGCAGTATTTT. Its translation is CASSFPGAEDTQYF.

This chain uses TRBV4-3 with TRBJ1-2; D is ambiguous. The CDR3 has 14 residues. V shed 1 base and J shed 4 bases, with 10 bases lying between them. The V gene's germline CDR1 is LGHNA and CDR2 YSLEER. CDR3 in DNA: TGCGCCAGCAGCCAAGGGACCGTTTTCTATGGCTACACCTTC. It codes for CASSQGTVFYGYTF.

The genes are TRBV6-5 and TRBJ2-7; D uncertain. Trimming removed 0 bases from V and 4 bases from J, with 16 bases in between. The CDR3 consists of 16 residues. Germline V gives CDR1 MNHEY, CDR2 SVGAGI. The CDR3 DNA is TGTGCCAGCAGTTACTCGTTTTTAGGCTCAGTATACGAGCAGTACTTC. Its protein product is CASSYSFLGSVYEQYF.

The rearrangement links TRBV9 to TRBJ2-1; D unclear. In germline, CDR1 is SGDLS, CDR2 YYNGEE. V was trimmed by 0 bases and J by 1 base, leaving 11 bases between them. This CDR3 has 16 residues. In DNA, the CDR3 is TGTGCCAGCAGCGTAGACCCGAGTTTTTCCTACAATGAGCAGTTCTTC. This translates into CASSVDPSFSYNEQFF.

CDR3 protein: CASSRIGEKLFF. DNA of the CDR3: TGCGCCAGCAGCAGGATAGGAGAAAAACTGTTTTTT. The chain employs TRBV5-1 and TRBJ1-4; D remains unclear. Trimming took 4 bases from V and 8 from J, leaving 9 bases between them. From germline, CDR1 is SGHRS and CDR2 YFSETQ. CDR3 length: 12 amino acids.

This clone was counted a single time. In nucleotides, the CDR3 is TGTGCCAGCAGCCAAACAATTGGGTACGAGCAGTACTTC. Residues: CASSQTIGYEQYF. J is TRBJ2-7 and V is TRBV4-2; D is undetermined. Germline V gene data show CDR1 as LGHNA and CDR2 as YNFKEQ. Trimming shortened V by 2 bases and J by 4 bases, and 9 bases separated the two germline ends. The CDR3 totals 13 residues.